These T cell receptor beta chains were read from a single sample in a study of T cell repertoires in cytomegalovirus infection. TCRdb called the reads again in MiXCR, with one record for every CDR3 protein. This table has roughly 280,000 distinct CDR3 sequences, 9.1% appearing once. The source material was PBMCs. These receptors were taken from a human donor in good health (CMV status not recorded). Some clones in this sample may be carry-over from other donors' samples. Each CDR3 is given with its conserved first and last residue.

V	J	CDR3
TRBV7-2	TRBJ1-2	CASSLDRGAGYTF
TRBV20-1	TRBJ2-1	CSATGTGVYNEQFF
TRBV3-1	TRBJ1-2	CASSQALGQLVFYGYTF
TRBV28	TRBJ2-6	CASSMGEWANVLTF
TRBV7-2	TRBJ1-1	CASSLEAGTEAFF
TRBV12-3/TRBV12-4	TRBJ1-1	CASSLSQGRTEAFF
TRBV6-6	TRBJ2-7	CASSYSGQGEQYF
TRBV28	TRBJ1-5	CASRGWDREIQPQHF
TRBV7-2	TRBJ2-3	CASSLPAGGTDTQYF
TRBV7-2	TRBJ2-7	CASSLTREHEQYF
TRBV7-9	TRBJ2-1	CASSPRQGGEFF
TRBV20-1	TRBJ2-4	CSASTGPGNIQYF
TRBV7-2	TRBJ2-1	CASSLSSGANNEQFF
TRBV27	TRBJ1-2	CASCERAPLYGYTF
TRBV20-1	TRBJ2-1	CSAVRGEQFF
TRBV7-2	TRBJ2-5	CASSYFSLGETQYF
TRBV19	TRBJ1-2	CASSSRGTNYGYTF
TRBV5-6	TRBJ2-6	CASRRYDRAGGANVLTF
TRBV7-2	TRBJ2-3	CASSLSGIQGADTQYF
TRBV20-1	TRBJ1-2	CSAPSGRVDNYGYTF
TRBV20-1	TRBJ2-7	CSALLPGRTIF
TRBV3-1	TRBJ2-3	CASSHYGFTDTQYF
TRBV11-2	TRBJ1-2	CASSSLGTGGYGYTF
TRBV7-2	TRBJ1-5	CASSFQGNQPQHF
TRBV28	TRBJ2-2	CASSFLPANTGELFF
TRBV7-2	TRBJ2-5	CASSSTRSQRQETQYF
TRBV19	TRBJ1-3	CASRTDGNTIYF
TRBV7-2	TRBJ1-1	CASRRDPPRQAFF
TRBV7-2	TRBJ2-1	CASSEGEAYNEQFF
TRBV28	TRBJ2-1	CASSISGGLYNEQFF
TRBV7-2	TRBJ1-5	CASSLQGLNQPQHF
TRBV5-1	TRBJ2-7	CASSLAGEIYEQYF
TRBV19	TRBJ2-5	CASSTRGAETQYF
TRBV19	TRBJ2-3	CASSTAPAFTDTQYF
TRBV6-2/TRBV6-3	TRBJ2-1	CASSAGGAPGNNEQFF
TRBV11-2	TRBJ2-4	CASSPKPLAGGLAKNIQYF
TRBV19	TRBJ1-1	CASSIGGQPNTEAFF
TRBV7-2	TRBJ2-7	CASGVGGAIYEQYF
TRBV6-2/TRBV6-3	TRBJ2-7	CASRRTVTYEQYF
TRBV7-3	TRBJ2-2	CASSPPRTGGSTGELFF
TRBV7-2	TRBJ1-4	CASSFTAGTNEKLFF
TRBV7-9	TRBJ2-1	CASSLGGPGGEQFF
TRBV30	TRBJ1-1	CAWSRLQGMVKAFF
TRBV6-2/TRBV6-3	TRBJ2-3	CASSYGQVGDTQYF
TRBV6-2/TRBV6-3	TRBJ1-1	CASVWAGTRNTEAFF
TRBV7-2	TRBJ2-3	CASSFSGQGTDTQYF
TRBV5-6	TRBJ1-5	CASSLAGQFWDQPQHF
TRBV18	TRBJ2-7	CASSPIKVGEQYF
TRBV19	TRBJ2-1	CASRGLSGASSYNEQFF
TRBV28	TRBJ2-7	CASSLGGTGSINEQYF
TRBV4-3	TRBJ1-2	CASSHDRGHGYTF
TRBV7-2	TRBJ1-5	CASSLSWGMQPQHF
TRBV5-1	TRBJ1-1	CASSSLTGQNGAFF
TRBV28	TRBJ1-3	CATGRSGNTIYF
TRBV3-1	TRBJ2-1	CASSQATSGGTNEQFF
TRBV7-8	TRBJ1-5	CASSSRDRAYQPQHF
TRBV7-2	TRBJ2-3	CASSPYGGHRDTQYF